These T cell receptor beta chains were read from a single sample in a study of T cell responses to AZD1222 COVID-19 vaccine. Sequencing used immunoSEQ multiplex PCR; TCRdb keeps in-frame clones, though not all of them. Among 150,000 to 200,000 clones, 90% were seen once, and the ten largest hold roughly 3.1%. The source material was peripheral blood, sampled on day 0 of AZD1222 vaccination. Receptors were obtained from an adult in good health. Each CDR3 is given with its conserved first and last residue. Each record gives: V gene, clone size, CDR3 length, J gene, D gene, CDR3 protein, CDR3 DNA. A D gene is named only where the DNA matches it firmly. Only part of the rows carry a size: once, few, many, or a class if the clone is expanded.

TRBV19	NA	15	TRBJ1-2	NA	CASNPSGGRTIGYTF	TGTGCCAGTAACCCTTCCGGGGGGAGAACGATTGGCTACACCTTC
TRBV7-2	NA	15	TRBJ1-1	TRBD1	CASSLGQGVTTEAFF	TGTGCCAGCAGCTTAGGGCAGGGGGTAACCACTGAAGCTTTCTTT
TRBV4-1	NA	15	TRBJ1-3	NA	CASSQRLSSGNTIYF	TGCGCCAGCAGCCAGAGACTGAGCTCTGGAAACACCATATATTTT
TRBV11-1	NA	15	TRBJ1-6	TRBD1	CASTSTGTANSPLHF	TGTGCCAGCACCTCCACCGGGACAGCTAATTCACCCCTCCACTTT
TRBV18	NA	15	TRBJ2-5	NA	CASSPMTGGQETQYF	TGTGCCAGCTCACCCATGACTGGGGGGCAAGAGACCCAGTACTTC
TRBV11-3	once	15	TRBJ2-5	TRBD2	CASSRGASGAETQYF	TGTGCCAGCAGCCGAGGGGCTAGCGGGGCTGAGACCCAGTACTTC
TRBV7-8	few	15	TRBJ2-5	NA	CASSLPTGRGETQYF	TGTGCCAGCAGCTTACCGACAGGGAGGGGAGAGACCCAGTACTTC
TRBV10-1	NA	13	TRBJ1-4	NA	CASVWFCGEKLFF	TGCGCCAGCGTCTGGTTTTGCGGTGAAAAACTGTTTTTT
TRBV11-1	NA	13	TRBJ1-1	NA	CASSSTGYTEAFF	TGTGCCAGCAGCTCTACAGGGTATACTGAAGCTTTCTTT
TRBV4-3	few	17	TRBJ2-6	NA	CASSPPVMVPGANVLTF	TGCGCCAGCAGCCCTCCGGTGATGGTCCCTGGGGCCAACGTCCTGACTTTC
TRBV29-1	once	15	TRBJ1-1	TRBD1	CSVAGTGGLGTEAFF	TGCAGCGTTGCCGGGACAGGGGGCTTGGGCACTGAAGCTTTCTTT
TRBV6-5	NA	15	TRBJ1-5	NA	CASSPDPYSNQPQHF	TGTGCCAGCAGTCCCGACCCTTATAGCAATCAGCCCCAGCATTTT
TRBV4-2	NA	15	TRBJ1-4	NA	CASSQDSRGDEKLFF	TGTGCCAGCAGCCAAGATTCAAGGGGGGATGAAAAACTGTTTTTT
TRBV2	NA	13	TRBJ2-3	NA	CASSQLDADTQYF	TGTGCCAGCAGCCAACTAGACGCAGATACGCAGTATTTT
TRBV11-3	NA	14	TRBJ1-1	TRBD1	CASSSDRGPTEAFF	TGTGCCAGCAGCTCCGACAGGGGGCCTACTGAAGCTTTCTTT
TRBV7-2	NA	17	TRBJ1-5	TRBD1	CASSLVSGGQGSQPQHF	TGTGCCAGCAGCTTAGTTTCGGGGGGACAGGGCAGTCAGCCCCAGCATTTT
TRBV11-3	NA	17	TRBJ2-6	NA	CASSLAVLGSGANVLTF	TGTGCCAGCAGCTTAGCGGTTTTGGGCTCTGGGGCCAACGTCCTGACTTTC
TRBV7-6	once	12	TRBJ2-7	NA	CASSLGAYEQYF	TGTGCCAGCAGCTTAGGGGCCTACGAGCAGTACTTC
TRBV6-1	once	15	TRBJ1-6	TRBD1	CASSERGQVNSPLHF	TGTGCCAGCAGTGAAAGAGGACAGGTCAATTCACCCCTCCACTTT
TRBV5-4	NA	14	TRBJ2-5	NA	CASSSTGTQETQYF	TGTGCCAGCAGTTCTACAGGGACCCAAGAGACCCAGTACTTC
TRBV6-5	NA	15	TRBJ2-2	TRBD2	CASTQGSGGTGELFF	TGTGCCAGCACCCAAGGGAGCGGGGGGACCGGGGAGCTGTTTTTT
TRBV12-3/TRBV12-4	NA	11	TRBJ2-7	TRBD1	CASSPGQGQYF	TGTGCCAGCAGTCCCGGACAGGGACAGTACTTC
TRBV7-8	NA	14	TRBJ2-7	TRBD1	CASSSVGTGIEQYF	TGTGCCAGCAGCTCCGTAGGGACAGGGATCGAGCAGTACTTC
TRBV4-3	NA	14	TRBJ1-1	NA	CASSQGASNTEAFF	TGCGCCAGCAGCCAAGGGGCATCTAACACTGAAGCTTTCTTT
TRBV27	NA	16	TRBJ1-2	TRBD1	CASSLSSIQGADGYTF	TGTGCCAGCAGTTTATCTTCAATACAGGGGGCGGATGGCTACACCTTC
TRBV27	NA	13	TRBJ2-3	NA	CATLTPSRGSQYF	TGTGCCACCCTTACCCCGTCTCGGGGATCGCAGTATTTT
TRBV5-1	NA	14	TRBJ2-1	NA	CASSPGNPGNEQFF	TGCGCCAGCAGCCCTGGGAACCCCGGCAATGAGCAGTTCTTC
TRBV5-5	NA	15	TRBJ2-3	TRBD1	CASSRTGAGTDTQYF	TGTGCCAGCAGCAGGACAGGGGCGGGCACAGATACGCAGTATTTT
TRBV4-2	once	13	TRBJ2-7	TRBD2	CASSPGLAYEQYF	TGTGCCAGCAGCCCTGGACTAGCCTACGAGCAGTACTTC
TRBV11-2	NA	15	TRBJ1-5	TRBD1	CASSAGTGGNQPQHF	TGTGCCAGCAGCGCCGGGACAGGGGGCAATCAGCCCCAGCATTTT
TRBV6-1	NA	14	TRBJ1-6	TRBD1	CASSDRQGNSPLHF	TGTGCCAGCAGTGACCGACAGGGGAATTCACCCCTCCACTTT
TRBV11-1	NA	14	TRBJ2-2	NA	CASSLVANTGELFF	TGTGCCAGCAGCTTAGTGGCGAACACCGGGGAGCTGTTTTTT
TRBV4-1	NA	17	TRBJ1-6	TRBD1	CASSQDLRTGENSPLHF	TGCGCCAGCAGCCAAGATCTTCGGACAGGGGAAAATTCACCCCTCCACTTT
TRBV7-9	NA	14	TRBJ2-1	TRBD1	CASSQDRSYNEQFF	TGTGCCAGCAGCCAGGACAGGTCCTACAATGAGCAGTTCTTC
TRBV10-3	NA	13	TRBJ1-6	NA	CAISDSRVSPLHF	TGTGCCATCAGTGATTCCAGGGTTTCACCCCTCCACTTT
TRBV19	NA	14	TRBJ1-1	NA	CASAGPTLNTEAFF	TGTGCCAGCGCGGGGCCAACCTTGAACACTGAAGCTTTCTTT
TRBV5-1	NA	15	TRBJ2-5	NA	CASSLERGARETQYF	TGCGCCAGCAGCTTGGAACGGGGGGCCAGGGAGACCCAGTACTTC
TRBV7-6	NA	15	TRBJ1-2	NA	CASSLAARSNYGYTF	TGTGCCAGCAGCTTAGCGGCCAGATCTAACTATGGCTACACCTTC
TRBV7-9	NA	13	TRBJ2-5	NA	CASSFITKETQYF	TGTGCCAGCAGCTTCATCACAAAAGAGACCCAGTACTTC
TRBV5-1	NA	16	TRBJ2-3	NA	CASSLANGGGTDTQYF	TGCGCCAGCAGCTTGGCCAACGGTGGGGGCACAGATACGCAGTATTTT
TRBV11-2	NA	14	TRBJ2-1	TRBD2	CASSLAGGLNEQFF	TGTGCCAGCAGCCTCGCGGGGGGGCTCAATGAGCAGTTCTTC
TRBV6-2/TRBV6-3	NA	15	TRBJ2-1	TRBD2	CASSLAGFSYNEQFF	TGTGCCAGCAGTCTAGCGGGGTTCTCCTACAATGAGCAGTTCTTC
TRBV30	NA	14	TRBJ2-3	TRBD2	CAWSVAGGPDTQYF	TGTGCCTGGAGTGTGGCGGGGGGGCCAGATACGCAGTATTTT
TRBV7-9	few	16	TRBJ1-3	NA	CASSRGSSSSGNTIYF	TGTGCCAGCAGCCGAGGTTCGTCGAGCTCTGGAAACACCATATATTTT
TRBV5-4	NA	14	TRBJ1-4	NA	CASSFEGGGEKLFF	TGTGCCAGCAGCTTCGAGGGGGGAGGTGAAAAACTGTTTTTT
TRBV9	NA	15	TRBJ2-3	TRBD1	CASSALPWDRDTQYF	TGTGCCAGCAGCGCGCTTCCCTGGGACAGGGATACGCAGTATTTT
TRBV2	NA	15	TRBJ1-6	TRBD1	CASKEGQGYNSPLHF	TGTGCCAGCAAGGAGGGACAGGGGTATAATTCACCCCTCCACTTT
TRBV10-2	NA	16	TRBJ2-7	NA	CASRGLAGPNSYEQYF	TGCGCCTCAAGGGGGCTAGCGGGTCCTAACTCCTACGAGCAGTACTTC
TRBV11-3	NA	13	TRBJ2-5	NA	CASSPRPGETQYF	TGTGCCAGCAGCCCCCGTCCTGGGGAGACCCAGTACTTC
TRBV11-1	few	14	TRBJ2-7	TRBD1	CASSFNGQGLEQYF	TGTGCCAGCAGCTTTAACGGACAGGGTCTCGAGCAGTACTTC
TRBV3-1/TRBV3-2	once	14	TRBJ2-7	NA	CASRNGPPLYEQYF	TGTGCCAGCAGAAACGGGCCGCCTCTATACGAGCAGTACTTC
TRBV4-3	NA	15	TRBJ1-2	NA	CASSQDGGGGYGYTF	TGCGCCAGCAGCCAAGATGGGGGGGGCGGCTATGGCTACACCTTC
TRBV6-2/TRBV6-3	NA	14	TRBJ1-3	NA	CASSSPVSGNTIYF	TGTGCCAGCAGTTCTCCGGTCTCTGGAAACACCATATATTTT
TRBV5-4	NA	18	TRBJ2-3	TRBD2	CASSLVASGGASTDTQYF	TGTGCCAGCAGCTTGGTGGCTAGCGGGGGGGCTAGCACAGATACGCAGTATTTT